This T cell receptor beta chain was recovered during a study of Ad26.COV2.S vaccination and SARS-CoV-2 variants. In the study overall: The authors gave Ad26.COV2.S intramuscularly, either once or twice 56 days apart.

In the case of this clone: No antigen is known for it.

Treatment in this sample: 15 to 20 received Ad26.COV2.S at low or high dose, single or two shots; about 5 received placebo; per-sample allocation not given. Specimens were obtained on day 63 following the first vaccine or placebo injection. Boston hosted the donor, who was an adult aged 18-55 years. Study findings and constraints: The authors reported substantial breadth in spike-specific CD8+ and CD4+ T cell responses after vaccination.

Assay: immunoSEQ multiplex PCR; the TCRdb copy retains only in-frame clones and omits some. The data hold more than 350,000 clones, with around 90% observed a single time. CDR3 size: 15 residues. Germline V gives CDR1 SGHRS, CDR2 YFSETQ. After removal of 4 bases from V and 6 bases from J, the junction contained 7 bases not matched to a gene. The specimen comprised peripheral blood, sampled in a trial of Ad26.COV2.S vaccine versus placebo. This TCR was recovered from a person between 18 and 59 years old who received the Ad26.COV2.S COVID-19 vaccine or a placebo. This chain connects TRBV5-1 to TRBJ2-1; 10 bases match TRBD2. CDR3 protein: CASSGASGRFNEQFF. The CDR3 nucleotides are TGCGCCAGCAGCGGGGCTAGCGGGAGATTCAATGAGCAGTTCTTC.